The 10 T cell receptor beta chains below come from one sample, sequenced in a study of control samples from healthy donors and cancer patients. Measured with immunoSEQ multiplex PCR; TCRdb has only the in-frame clones, and not every one. The sample comprises 15,000 or so clones, approximately 93% of which are singletons, and about 15% rests with the top ten. The specimen was PBMCs. All receptors derive from a man older than 75 with lung cancer.

The chain is built from TRBV5-1 and TRBJ1-5; TRBD1 matches 9 bases. The germline V gene encodes CDR1 SGHRS and CDR2 YFSETQ. The CDR3 totals 14 residues. The V segment lost 4 bases and the J segment 6 bases; nucleotides outside the gene matches: 5. The CDR3 region is CASSPGTGTQPQHF. CDR3 sequence (DNA): TGCGCCAGCAGCCCCGGGACAGGGACTCAGCCCCAGCATTTT.

With respect to this clone: Since the CDR3 does not end with the conserved phenylalanine or tryptophan, this likely comes from a read error. Because the CDR3's place on the DNA is in doubt, the DNA is left out and the CDR3 is given as listed by TCRdb. This sequence joins TRBV27 and TRBJ2-3. CDR1 and CDR2 from the germline V gene are MNHEY and SMNVEV (reference sequence). The CDR3 is 9 amino acids long, termini counted. CDR3 region: CASSLGRSG.

This clone appeared once. The CDR3 DNA is TGTGCCACCAGCGAACCCCCCCCGGGGGATCAGCCCCAGCATTTT. Translating gives CATSEPPPGDQPQHF. This sequence joins TRBV15 and TRBJ1-5, with TRBD1 as a possible D gene (5 bases). The CDR3 consists of 15 residues. The V gene lost 5 bases and the J gene lost 5 bases, with 16 bases spanning the gap. Germline V gives CDR1 LNHNV, CDR2 YYDKDF (reference sequence).

V is TRBV10-3 and J is TRBJ2-5; D perhaps matches TRBD2 (5 bases). The CDR3 has 15 amino acids. With 5 bases removed from V and 1 base from J, the gap between germline ends came to 14 bases. Germline assignment: CDR1 ENHRY and CDR2 SYGVKD. The CDR3 DNA reads as TGTGCCATCAGTCCTTTAATAGCGATCCAAGAGACCCAGTACTTC. Translated: CAISPLIAIQETQYF.

This chain joins TRBV5-6 and TRBJ2-7, with D possibly called TRBD1 or TRBD2 (5 bases each). CDR3 size: 12 residues. Germline V gene data show CDR1 as SGHDT and CDR2 as YYEEEE. Trimming cost V 4 bases and J 9 bases, with 14 bases left between them. In DNA, the CDR3 is TGTGCCAGCAGCCATGTGGGGGAAACGCAGTACGTC. This sequence encodes CASSHVGETQYV.

The chain employs TRBV7-2 and TRBJ2-1; the match to TRBD1 covers 7 bases. This CDR3 contains 15 residues. Germline trimming cut 3 bases from V and 7 bases from J; bases unmatched to any gene: 9. Germline V CDR1 and CDR2: SGHTA, FQGNSA. CDR3 sequence: CASSFANRGLNEQFF. Here the CDR3 DNA reads TGTGCCAGCAGCTTCGCCAACAGGGGCTTAAATGAGCAGTTCTTC.

The CDR3 region is CASRLLGAVGEKLFF. Here the CDR3 DNA reads TGTGCCAGCAGGCTCCTCGGGGCAGTGGGTGAAAAACTGTTTTTT. The chain carries TRBV6-5 and TRBJ1-4; tentative D call: TRBD1 (5 bases). Trimming removed 6 bases at V and 7 bases at J, with 18 bases between. CDR3 size: 15 residues. Germline V gives CDR1 MNHEY, CDR2 SVGAGI.

The chain joins TRBV5-1 to TRBJ2-4; a weak D match, TRBD2 (6 bases). CDR1 and CDR2 from the germline V gene are SGHRS and YFSETQ. With 5 bases removed from V and 2 bases from J, the gap between germline ends came to 11 bases. CDR3 length equals 14 residues. In DNA, the CDR3 is TGCGCCAGCAGGGGGGACTTAACCAAAAACATTCAGTACTTC. This sequence encodes CASRGDLTKNIQYF.

V and J are TRBV6-6 and TRBJ1-4, with unresolved D. CDR1 and CDR2 from the germline V gene are MNHNY and SVGAGI (reference sequence). This CDR3 has 14 amino acids. V dropped 4 bases and J dropped 0 bases, with 6 bases sitting between them. Written as DNA, the CDR3 is TGTGCCAGCAGTTCCACCACAACTAATGAAAAACTGTTTTTT. It codes for CASSSTTTNEKLFF.

The rearrangement joins TRBV5-4 to TRBJ1-4; tentatively, D is TRBD1 (5 bases). This CDR3 has 13 amino acids. Trimming removed 3 bases at V and 8 bases at J, with 11 bases between. Germline values: CDR1 SGHNT, CDR2 YYREEE (reference sequence). The CDR3 DNA follows: TGTGCCAGCAGCTCGAGGGGAGGGGAAAAACTGTTTTTT. Translating it yields CASSSRGGEKLFF.